This TCR beta chain was identified during a study of radiotherapy plus CTLA-4 blockade in lung cancer. Study information: Objective responses were observed in approximately 17% of patients, and disease control was achieved by 30% to 40%.

Per the germline V gene, CDR1 is LGHNA and CDR2 is YNFKEQ. V lost 1 base, J lost 2 bases, and 8 bases lay in between. CDR3 length: 14 amino acids. Turning to this clone: Its antigen is unknown.

Assay: immunoSEQ multiplex PCR; the TCRdb copy retains only in-frame clones and omits some. The table lists some 32,000 clones, approximately 70% of them singletons. General study results and limits: Interferon-beta, together with early blood T cell clone dynamics, reportedly best predicted response.

CTLA-4 blockade using ipilimumab, together with focal radiation, was received by patients with chemo-refractory metastatic non-small-cell lung cancer. The material was peripheral blood, obtained from a patient treated with radiotherapy plus ipilimumab. The TCR sequence derives from a human donor with non-small cell lung cancer who had stable disease on radiotherapy plus ipilimumab. V gene TRBV4-2 combines with J gene TRBJ1-2; D gene unclear. CDR3 nucleotides: TGTGCCAGCAGCCAAGTTTCGGAGAACTATGGCTACACCTTC. It codes for CASSQVSENYGYTF.